This paragraph reports one T cell receptor (beta chain). Its specificity is unknown. These data belong to a study of shared clonotypes between healthy human individuals. General study points: Only blood underwent sampling, and tissue repertoires likely differ. The four-donor shared clonotypes exceeded non-shared clonotypes in generation probability, with non-shared ones scoring lower.

Trimming took 0 bases from V and 2 from J, leaving 20 bases between them. There are 18 residues in the CDR3. Germline CDR1 and CDR2: SGHRS and YFSETQ. Sequencing used immunoSEQ multiplex PCR; TCRdb keeps in-frame clones, though not all of them. The repertoire has fewer than 1.6 million clones, 98% of them found once; the top ten carry 0.36%. Material for sequencing was naive CD4+ T cells sorted from blood. Subset denoted: CD45RA+ positively selected. The TCR was taken from a man younger than 40 in good health. The chain employs TRBV5-1 and TRBJ2-5; possibly TRBD1 or TRBD2 for D (5 bases each). The CDR3 region is CASSLGGITRLTQETQYF. CDR3 coding DNA: TGCGCCAGCAGCTTGGGGGGGATTACGCGGCTAACTCAAGAGACCCAGTACTTC.